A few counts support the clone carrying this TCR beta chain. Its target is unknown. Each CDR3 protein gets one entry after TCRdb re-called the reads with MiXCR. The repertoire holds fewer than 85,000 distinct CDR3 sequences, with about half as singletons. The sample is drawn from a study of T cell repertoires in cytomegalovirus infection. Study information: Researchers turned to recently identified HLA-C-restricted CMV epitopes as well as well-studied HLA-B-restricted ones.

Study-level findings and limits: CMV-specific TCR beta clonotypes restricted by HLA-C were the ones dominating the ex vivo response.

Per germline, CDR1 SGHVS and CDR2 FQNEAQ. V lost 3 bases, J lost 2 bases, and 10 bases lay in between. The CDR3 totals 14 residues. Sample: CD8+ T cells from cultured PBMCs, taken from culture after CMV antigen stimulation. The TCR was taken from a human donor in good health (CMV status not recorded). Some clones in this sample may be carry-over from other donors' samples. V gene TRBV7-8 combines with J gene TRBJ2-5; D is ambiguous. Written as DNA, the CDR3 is TGTGCCAGCAGCTTTACAGTGCCGCAAGAGACCCAGTACTTC. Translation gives CASSFTVPQETQYF.